These 25 T cell receptor beta chains came from one sample sequenced in a study of radiotherapy plus CTLA-4 blockade in lung cancer. Using immunoSEQ multiplex PCR, the repertoire was profiled, and TCRdb retains in-frame clones only, with some absent. The sample consists of 100,000 to 150,000 clones, roughly 74% of them appearing once. Sequences were derived from peripheral blood, sampled from a patient treated with radiotherapy plus ipilimumab. Source of these receptors: a human donor with non-small cell lung cancer who had a partial response to radiotherapy plus ipilimumab.

This sequence joins TRBV7-9 and TRBJ1-1, with TRBD1 as a possible D gene (6 bases). Germline assignment: CDR1 SEHNR and CDR2 FQNEAQ (reference sequence). The CDR3 consists of 13 residues. With 7 bases removed from V and 3 bases from J, the gap between germline ends came to 12 bases. CDR3 in amino acids: CASTQDSHTEAFF. CDR3 DNA sequence: TGTGCCAGCACCCAGGACAGTCACACTGAAGCTTTCTTT.

This clone was seen a single time. This chain links TRBV28 with TRBJ1-1; 9 bases match TRBD1. The CDR3 extends over 20 amino acids. V lost 6 bases to trimming and J lost 3 bases; unmatched junction nucleotides: 23. Per the germline V gene, CDR1 is MDHEN and CDR2 is SYDVKM. The CDR3 region is CASRDPLGTGIFKIDTEAFF. The CDR3, as DNA: TGTGCCAGCAGAGACCCACTGGGGACAGGGATCTTTAAAATTGACACTGAAGCTTTCTTT.

The chain combines TRBV29-1 with TRBJ1-2; 7 bases map to TRBD1. Unmatched junction bases numbered 24, after V lost 4 bases and J lost 1 base. CDR1 is SQVTM and CDR2 is ANQGSEA in the germline V gene. The length of the CDR3 is 20 residues. CDR3 residues: CSVVYPVLIGQGQLNYGYTF. CDR3 DNA: TGCAGCGTTGTGTACCCCGTTTTGATTGGGCAGGGACAGCTTAACTATGGCTACACCTTC.

The chain combines TRBV5-4 with TRBJ2-6, with TRBD1 identical over 9 bases. This CDR3 has 18 amino acids. Germline V gives CDR1 SGHNT, CDR2 YYREEE (reference sequence). Trimming cost V 6 bases and J 0 bases; bases outside gene matches: 10. The CDR3 spells CASIAPGTGLSGANVLTF. The CDR3 bases are TGTGCCAGCATAGCTCCCGGGACAGGGCTCTCTGGGGCCAACGTCCTGACTTTC.

V is TRBV27 and J is TRBJ1-2; perhaps TRBD1 as D (5 bases). Germline values: CDR1 MNHEY, CDR2 SMNVEV (reference sequence). Trimming shortened V by 6 bases and J by 6 bases, and 17 bases separated the two germline ends. The CDR3 runs 14 residues. CDR3 DNA: TGTGCCAGCAGCCTCGTCGGGGGTTTGGATGGCTACACCTTC. This encodes CASSLVGGLDGYTF.

This clone was found a few times. The chain combines TRBV29-1 with TRBJ2-7; D is unclear. Germline-derived CDR1 and CDR2 are SQVTM and ANQGSEA. The CDR3 runs 13 residues. V was trimmed by 6 bases and J by 0 bases, leaving 12 bases between them. The CDR3 region has the DNA TGCAGCGTGATGGGCGTTCGCTCCTACGAGCAGTACTTC. Amino acid sequence: CSVMGVRSYEQYF.

This rearrangement joins TRBV13 to TRBJ1-4; the match to TRBD1 covers 8 bases. CDR3 length: 14 amino acids. J lost 7 bases, V lost 4 bases, and 5 bases had no gene match. Looked up from germline, CDR1 is PRHDT and CDR2 is FYEKMQ (reference sequence). The CDR3 loop is CASSSTGASEKLFF. The DNA for the CDR3 is TGTGCCAGCAGCTCGACAGGGGCGAGTGAAAAACTGTTTTTT.

In DNA form, the CDR3 reads TGTGCCAGCAGCTTGGTGACAGGGGGCGGGCGAGGAGCTTTCTTT. It yields the protein CASSLVTGGGRGAFF. This chain connects TRBV5-6 to TRBJ1-1, with 10 bases that match TRBD1. CDR3 length: 15 residues. With V trimmed by 0 bases and J by 10 bases, 9 bases remained unmatched. Germline V gene lookup returns CDR1 SGHDT and CDR2 YYEEEE.

The chain recombines TRBV28 with TRBJ2-2; no clear D. The V gene's germline CDR1 is MDHEN and CDR2 SYDVKM. The CDR3 is 11 residues long. Trimming cost V 7 bases and J 4 bases, with 4 bases left between them. CDR3 nucleotide sequence: TGTGCCAGCACTAGCACCGGGGAGCTGTTTTTT. Translated: CASTSTGELFF. The full variable domain, in which reference TRBV28 and TRBJ2-2 provide the parts outside the CDR3, is DVKVTQSSRYLVKRTGEKVFLECVQDMDHENMFWYRQDPGLGLRLIYFSYDVKMKEKGDIPEGYSVSREKKERFSLILESASTNQTSMYLCASTSTGELFFGEGSRLTVL.

This clone was detected only a few times. The rearrangement uses TRBV7-9 and TRBJ1-1; tentatively, D is TRBD1 (5 bases). Trimming took off 0 bases at V and 6 bases at J, with 5 bases between the two ends. Germline CDR1 is SEHNR and CDR2 is FQNEAQ (reference sequence). The CDR3 covers 12 residues. The CDR3, as DNA: TGTGCCAGCAGCTTAGCAGGGGCTGAAGCTTTCTTT. Protein: CASSLAGAEAFF.

The CDR3 DNA reads as TGCGCCAGCAGCCAAGAGAGTGTACGCACTGAAGCTTTCTTT. Its protein product is CASSQESVRTEAFF. The rearrangement joins TRBV4-3 to TRBJ1-1; D unresolved. This CDR3 comprises 14 residues. Germline values: CDR1 LGHNA, CDR2 YSLEER. Trimming left V 0 bases short and J 4 bases short, with 9 bases between.

The chain has TRBV28 and TRBJ2-1; 7 bases map to TRBD2. After removal of 4 bases from V and 7 bases from J, the junction contained 7 bases not matched to a gene. CDR1 and CDR2 from the germline V gene are MDHEN and SYDVKM. This CDR3 has 14 residues. In nucleotides, the CDR3 is TGTGCCAGCAGTTCCCGGCTAGCGGAAAATGAGCAGTTCTTC. Protein: CASSSRLAENEQFF. Filled out from reference TRBV28 and TRBJ2-1, the complete variable domain reads DVKVTQSSRYLVKRTGEKVFLECVQDMDHENMFWYRQDPGLGLRLIYFSYDVKMKEKGDIPEGYSVSREKKERFSLILESASTNQTSMYLCASSSRLAENEQFFGPGTRLTVL.

V gene TRBV6-5 combines with J gene TRBJ1-2; the match to TRBD1 covers 7 bases. Trimming removed 5 bases from V and 8 bases from J; junction bases left unmatched: 8. CDR3 length: 13 amino acids. CDR1 is MNHEY, CDR2 SVGAGI, per germline. CDR3 nucleotide sequence: TGTGCCAGCAGTCGAACAGGGGTTTTAGGCTACACCTTC. Protein: CASSRTGVLGYTF.

The chain carries TRBV11-2 and TRBJ2-7; D not resolved. Germline CDR1 and CDR2: SGHAT and FQNNGV. The CDR3 runs 17 residues. V was clipped by 0 bases and J by 2 bases, with 17 bases between them. The CDR3 reads CASSLDLAAVRTYEQYF. The CDR3 DNA is TGTGCCAGCAGCTTAGATTTGGCGGCAGTTCGAACCTACGAGCAGTACTTC.

This chain uses TRBV7-3 with TRBJ2-1; D is undetermined. The CDR3 contains 13 residues. Germline V gives CDR1 SGHTA, CDR2 FQGTGA. With 3 bases removed from V and 9 bases from J, the gap between germline ends came to 12 bases. The CDR3 spells CASSFQAAGEQFF. The CDR3 bases are TGTGCCAGCAGCTTTCAGGCAGCAGGTGAGCAGTTCTTC. The full variable domain, rest sourced from reference TRBV7-3 and TRBJ2-1, is GAGVSQTPSNKVTEKGKYVELRCDPISGHTALYWYRQSLGQGPEFLIYFQGTGAADDSGLPNDRFFAVRPEGSVSTLKIQRTERGDSAVYLCASSFQAAGEQFFGPGTRLTVL.

This clone was seen a few times. The gene calls are TRBV19 and TRBJ2-6; 7 bases agree with TRBD1. The junction had 7 bases not matched to a gene; V was cut back by 4 bases and J by 4 bases. CDR1 and CDR2 from the germline V gene are LNHDA and SQIVND (reference sequence). This CDR3 spans 16 amino acids. The CDR3 loop reads CASSRVRGTGANVLTF. CDR3 DNA sequence: TGTGCCAGTAGTAGGGTCAGGGGGACCGGGGCCAACGTCCTGACTTTC. Full variable domain (rest looked up from reference TRBV19 and TRBJ2-6): DGGITQSPKYLFRKEGQNVTLSCEQNLNHDAMYWYRQDPGQGLRLIYYSQIVNDFQKGDIAEGYSVSREKKESFPLTVTSAQKNPTAFYLCASSRVRGTGANVLTFGAGSRLTVL.

The chain employs TRBV30 and TRBJ1-6, with 9 bases aligning to TRBD1. Per germline, CDR1 GTSNPN and CDR2 SVGIG (reference sequence). CDR3 length: 15 residues. V was pared by 0 bases and J by 10 bases, with 7 bases of the junction left unmatched. CDR3 loop: CAWSVIRTGVSPLHF. Written as DNA, the CDR3 is TGTGCCTGGAGTGTAATCCGGACAGGGGTCTCACCCCTCCACTTT.

This chain uses TRBV15 with TRBJ1-5; D gene uncertain. Germline V CDR1 and CDR2: LNHNV, YYDKDF (reference sequence). Between the trimmed V and J ends, which lost 3 bases and 1 base, there was a span of 10 bases. The CDR3 covers 15 residues. DNA for the CDR3: TGTGCCACCAGCAGGGAGGTTTGGAGCAATCAGCCCCAGCATTTT. Translation gives CATSREVWSNQPQHF.

The chain recombines TRBV6-6 with TRBJ1-5; a weak D match, TRBD1 (6 bases). This CDR3 spans 15 amino acids. Trimming cost V 2 bases and J 6 bases, with 14 bases left between them. Germline CDR1 reads MNHNY; CDR2 reads SVGAGI (reference sequence). The CDR3 reads CASSYRKGVGQPQHF. The DNA for the CDR3 is TGTGCCAGCAGTTACCGCAAGGGGGTTGGTCAGCCCCAGCATTTT.

The V call is TRBV10-3, the J call TRBJ2-1; D is perhaps TRBD2 (5 bases). The V end lost 4 bases, the J end lost 3 bases, and 10 bases lay between the germline ends. The CDR3 length is 14 residues. In germline, CDR1 is ENHRY, CDR2 SYGVKD. CDR3 residues: CAISGGINYNEQFF. The DNA for the CDR3 is TGTGCCATCAGTGGAGGGATTAACTACAATGAGCAGTTCTTC.

The J gene is TRBJ1-1, the V gene TRBV7-8, with 10 positions matching TRBD1. Per germline, CDR1 SGHVS and CDR2 FQNEAQ. The CDR3 spans 16 residues. J gave up 3 bases and V 2 bases, and 6 bases lay outside the gene matches. The CDR3 loop reads CASSLNRDRGYTEAFF. The CDR3 nucleotides read TGTGCCAGCAGCTTAAACCGGGACAGGGGTTACACTGAAGCTTTCTTT.

The V call is TRBV11-2, the J call TRBJ1-3; perhaps TRBD1 as D (5 bases). V lost 4 bases to trimming and J lost 2 bases, with 21 bases between them. The CDR3 runs 18 residues. Germline V gene sequence: CDR1 SGHAT, CDR2 FQNNGV. The CDR3 sequence: CASSSSGGGTSTGNTIYF. The CDR3 nucleotides are TGTGCCAGCAGCTCCTCGGGGGGGGGAACGAGCACTGGAAACACCATATATTTT.

This clone was found a few times. The chain employs TRBV7-9 and TRBJ2-3; D possibly corresponds to TRBD2 (5 bases). Trimming removed 8 bases at V and 8 bases at J, with 20 bases between. The germline CDR1 and CDR2 sequences are SEHNR and FQNEAQ (reference sequence). The CDR3 sequence is 14 residues long. The CDR3, as DNA: TGTGCCAGCCGGGCTAGCTCAAGAGGGCGTACGCAGTATTTT. It encodes CASRASSRGRTQYF.

The chain joins TRBV6-1 to TRBJ2-5; TRBD2 agrees at 13 bases. CDR3 length equals 15 residues. The germline CDR1 and CDR2 sequences are MNHNS and SASEGT. The V gene end was trimmed by 6 bases and the J gene end by 3 bases; junction bases not matched to a gene: 4. The DNA of the CDR3 is TGTGCCAGCAGCTGGGGACTAGCGGGGAAAGAGACCCAGTACTTC. Protein product: CASSWGLAGKETQYF.

This chain uses TRBV11-3 with TRBJ1-5; possibly TRBD1 for D (6 bases). V gave up 3 bases and J gave up 0 bases, with 15 bases separating them. CDR3 size: 17 residues. The germline V gene has CDR1 SGHNT and CDR2 YENEEA. The CDR3 DNA follows: TGTGCCAGCAGCTTTTTACACAGGGACTATAGCAATCAGCCCCAGCATTTT. Translated: CASSFLHRDYSNQPQHF. Variable domain in full (rest from reference TRBV11-3 and TRBJ1-5): EAGVVQSPRYKIIEKKQPVAFWCNPISGHNTLYWYLQNLGQGPELLIRYENEEAVDDSQLPKDRFSAERLKGVDSTLKIQPAELGDSAVYLCASSFLHRDYSNQPQHFGDGTRLSIL.